This paragraph covers one T cell receptor (beta chain) sequence. The target antigen is unknown. Produced via immunoSEQ multiplex PCR; TCRdb's table is partial and in-frame only. Of about 5,000 clones listed, approximately 70% are singletons. Before treatment, baseline tumor tissue was collected for sequencing. After removal of 4 bases from V and 1 base from J, the junction contained 7 bases not matched to a gene. Germline V lookup: CDR1 MDHEN, CDR2 SYDVKM. This CDR3 is built from 15 residues. The sample originates from a study of circulating tumor DNA in untreated peripheral T-cell lymphoma. Study observations and caveats: Baseline tissues yielded roughly 88% and baseline serum roughly 64% tumor-specific clonotype detection.

The rearrangement joins TRBV28 to TRBJ2-7; 7 bases line up with TRBD1. This receptor was taken from a human donor with peripheral T-cell lymphoma. Specimen: tumor tissue. CDR3 DNA: TGTGCCAGCAGTTCGAGGGGGCTCCTATCCTACGAGCAGTACTTC. Protein product: CASSSRGLLSYEQYF.